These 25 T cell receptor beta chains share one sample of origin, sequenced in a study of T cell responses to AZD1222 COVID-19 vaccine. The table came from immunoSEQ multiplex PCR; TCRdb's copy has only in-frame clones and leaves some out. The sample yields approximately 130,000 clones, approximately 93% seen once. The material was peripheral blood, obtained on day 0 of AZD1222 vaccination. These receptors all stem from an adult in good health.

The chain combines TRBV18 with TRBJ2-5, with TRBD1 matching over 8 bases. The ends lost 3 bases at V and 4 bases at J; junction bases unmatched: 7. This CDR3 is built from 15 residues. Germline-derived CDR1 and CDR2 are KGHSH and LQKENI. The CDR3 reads CASSPNRGTAETQYF. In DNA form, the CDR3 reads TGTGCCAGCTCACCGAACAGGGGGACAGCAGAGACCCAGTACTTC.

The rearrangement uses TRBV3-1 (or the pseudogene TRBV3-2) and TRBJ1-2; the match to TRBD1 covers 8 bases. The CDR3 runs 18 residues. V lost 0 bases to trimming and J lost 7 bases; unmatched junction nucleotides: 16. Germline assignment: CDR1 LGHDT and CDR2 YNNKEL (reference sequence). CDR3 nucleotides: TGTGCCAGCAGCCAAGATTTAAGGGCAGGGGGCGCGAGGAGTGGCTACACCTTC. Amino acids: CASSQDLRAGGARSGYTF.

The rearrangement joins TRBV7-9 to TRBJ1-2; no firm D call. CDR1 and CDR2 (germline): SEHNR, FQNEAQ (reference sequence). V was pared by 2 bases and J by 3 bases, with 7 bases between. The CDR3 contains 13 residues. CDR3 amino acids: CASSLTGDYGYTF. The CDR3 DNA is TGTGCCAGCAGCTTAACCGGGGACTATGGCTACACCTTC.

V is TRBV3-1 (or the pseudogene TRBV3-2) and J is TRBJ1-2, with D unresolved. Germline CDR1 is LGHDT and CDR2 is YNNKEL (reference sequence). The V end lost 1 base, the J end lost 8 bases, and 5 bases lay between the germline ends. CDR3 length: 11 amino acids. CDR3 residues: CASSQGRGYTF. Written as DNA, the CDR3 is TGTGCCAGCAGCCAAGGGAGAGGCTACACCTTC.

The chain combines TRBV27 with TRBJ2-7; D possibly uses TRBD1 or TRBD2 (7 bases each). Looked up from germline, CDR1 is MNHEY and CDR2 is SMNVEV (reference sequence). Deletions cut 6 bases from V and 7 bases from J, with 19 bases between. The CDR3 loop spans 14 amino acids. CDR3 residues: CASRPGGGPREQYF. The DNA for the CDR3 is TGTGCCAGCAGGCCAGGGGGAGGGCCGCGGGAGCAGTACTTC.

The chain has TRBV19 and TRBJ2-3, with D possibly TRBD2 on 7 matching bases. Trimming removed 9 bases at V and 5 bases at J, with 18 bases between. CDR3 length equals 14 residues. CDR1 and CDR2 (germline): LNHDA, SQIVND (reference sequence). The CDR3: CASGEGGNGDTQYF. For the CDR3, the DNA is TGTGCCAGCGGGGAGGGGGGTAACGGAGATACGCAGTATTTT.

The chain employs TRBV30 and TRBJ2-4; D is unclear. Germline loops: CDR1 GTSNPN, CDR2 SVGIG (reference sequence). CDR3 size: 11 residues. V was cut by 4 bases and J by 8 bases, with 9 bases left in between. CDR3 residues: CAWISLDIQYF. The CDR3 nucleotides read TGTGCCTGGATCTCTCTGGACATTCAGTACTTC.

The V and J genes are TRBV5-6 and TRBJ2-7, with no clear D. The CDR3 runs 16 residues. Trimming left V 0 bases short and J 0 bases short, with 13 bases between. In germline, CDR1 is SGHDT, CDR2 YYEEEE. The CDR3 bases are TGTGCCAGCAGCTTGGGGATCCAGCGAAGCTCCTACGAGCAGTACTTC. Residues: CASSLGIQRSSYEQYF.

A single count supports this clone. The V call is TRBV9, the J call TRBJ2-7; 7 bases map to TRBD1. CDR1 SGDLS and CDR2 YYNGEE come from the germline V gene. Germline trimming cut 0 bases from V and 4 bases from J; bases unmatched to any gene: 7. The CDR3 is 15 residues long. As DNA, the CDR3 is TGTGCCAGCAGCGTAGATGGGACAGAAGCTTACGAGCAGTACTTC. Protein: CASSVDGTEAYEQYF.

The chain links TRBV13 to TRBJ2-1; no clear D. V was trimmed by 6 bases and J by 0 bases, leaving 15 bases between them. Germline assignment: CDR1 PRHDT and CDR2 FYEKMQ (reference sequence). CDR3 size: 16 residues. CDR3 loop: CASSSPRAASYNEQFF. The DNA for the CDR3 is TGTGCCAGCAGTTCCCCCCGGGCGGCCTCCTACAATGAGCAGTTCTTC.

CDR3 DNA sequence: TGTGCCAGCAGCCGATCGGCCCAGGGAGGGGGCTACGAGCAGTACTTC. Translation: CASSRSAQGGGYEQYF. The genes are TRBV6-6 and TRBJ2-7; TRBD2 is a possible D gene (7 bases). There are 16 residues in the CDR3. Trimming removed 6 bases at V and 3 bases at J, with 21 bases between. CDR1 MNHNY and CDR2 SVGAGI come from the germline V gene (reference sequence).

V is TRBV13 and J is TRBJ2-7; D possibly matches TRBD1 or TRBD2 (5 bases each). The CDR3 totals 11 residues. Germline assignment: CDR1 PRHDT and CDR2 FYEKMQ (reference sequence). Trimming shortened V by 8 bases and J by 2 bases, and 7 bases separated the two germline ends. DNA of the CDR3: TGTGCCAGCGGGACCACCTACGAGCAGTACTTC. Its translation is CASGTTYEQYF.

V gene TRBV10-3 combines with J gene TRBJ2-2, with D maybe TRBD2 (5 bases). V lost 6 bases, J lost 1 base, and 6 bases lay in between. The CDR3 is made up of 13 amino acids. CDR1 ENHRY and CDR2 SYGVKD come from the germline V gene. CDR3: CAISAGNTGELFF. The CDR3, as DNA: TGTGCCATCAGCGCGGGGAACACCGGGGAGCTGTTTTTT.

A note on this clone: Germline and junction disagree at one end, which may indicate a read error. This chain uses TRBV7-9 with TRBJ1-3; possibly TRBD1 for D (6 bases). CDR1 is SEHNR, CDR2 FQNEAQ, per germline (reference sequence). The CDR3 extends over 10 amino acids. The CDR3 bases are TGTGCCAGCAACCCACAGGGTTTAAATTTT. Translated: CASNPQGLNF.

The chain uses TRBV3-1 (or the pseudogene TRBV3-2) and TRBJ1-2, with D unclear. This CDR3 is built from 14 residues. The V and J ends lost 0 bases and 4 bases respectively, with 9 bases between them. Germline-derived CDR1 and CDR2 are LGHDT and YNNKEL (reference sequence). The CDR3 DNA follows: TGTGCCAGCAGCCAAGAGGGAGGTACCTATGGCTACACCTTC. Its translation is CASSQEGGTYGYTF.

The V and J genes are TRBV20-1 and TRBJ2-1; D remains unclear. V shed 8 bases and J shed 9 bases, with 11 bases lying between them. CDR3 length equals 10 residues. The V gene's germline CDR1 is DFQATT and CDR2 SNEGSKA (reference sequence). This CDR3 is CSSLRSEQFF. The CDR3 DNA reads TGCAGTTCGCTCCGGAGTGAGCAGTTCTTC.

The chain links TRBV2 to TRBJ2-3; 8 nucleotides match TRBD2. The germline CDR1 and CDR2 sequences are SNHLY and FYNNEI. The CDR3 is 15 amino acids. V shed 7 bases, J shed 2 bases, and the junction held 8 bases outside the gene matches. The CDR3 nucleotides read TGTGCCAGCACCCCCGGACTAGCCTACACAGATACGCAGTATTTT. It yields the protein CASTPGLAYTDTQYF.

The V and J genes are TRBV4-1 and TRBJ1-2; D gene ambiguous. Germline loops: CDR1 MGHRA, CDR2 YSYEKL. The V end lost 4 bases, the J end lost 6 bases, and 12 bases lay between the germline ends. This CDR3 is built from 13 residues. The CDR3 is CASSRPTGNGYTF. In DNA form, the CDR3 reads TGCGCCAGCAGCCGGCCGACGGGAAATGGCTACACCTTC.

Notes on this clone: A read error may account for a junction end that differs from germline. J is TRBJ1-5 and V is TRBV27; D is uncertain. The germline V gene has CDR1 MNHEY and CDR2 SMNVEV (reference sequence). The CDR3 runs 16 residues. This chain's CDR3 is CASSLSRVSQNQPQHF. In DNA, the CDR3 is TGTGCCAGCAGTCTATCCCGGGTCAGTCAGAATCAGCCCCAGCATTTT.

CDR3 protein: CASSQEQGYQPQHF. CDR3 DNA: TGCGCCAGCAGCCAAGAGCAGGGATATCAGCCCCAGCATTTT. The chain joins TRBV4-1 to TRBJ1-5, with a weak D call TRBD1 (5 bases). Germline values: CDR1 MGHRA, CDR2 YSYEKL. V dropped 0 bases and J dropped 5 bases, with 8 bases sitting between them. The CDR3 is 14 residues long.

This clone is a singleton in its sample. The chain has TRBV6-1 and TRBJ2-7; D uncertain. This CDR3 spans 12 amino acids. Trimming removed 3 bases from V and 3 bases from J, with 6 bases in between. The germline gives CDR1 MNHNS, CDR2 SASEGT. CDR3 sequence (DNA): TGTGCCAGCAGTGATTCGGGCTACGAGCAGTACTTC. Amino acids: CASSDSGYEQYF.

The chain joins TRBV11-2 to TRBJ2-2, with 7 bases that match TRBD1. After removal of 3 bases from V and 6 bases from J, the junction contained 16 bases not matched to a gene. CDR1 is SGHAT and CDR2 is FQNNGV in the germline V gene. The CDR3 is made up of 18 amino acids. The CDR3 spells CASSFRDRVPPRAGELFF. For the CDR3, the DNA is TGTGCCAGCAGCTTCCGGGACAGAGTCCCCCCCAGAGCCGGGGAGCTGTTTTTT.

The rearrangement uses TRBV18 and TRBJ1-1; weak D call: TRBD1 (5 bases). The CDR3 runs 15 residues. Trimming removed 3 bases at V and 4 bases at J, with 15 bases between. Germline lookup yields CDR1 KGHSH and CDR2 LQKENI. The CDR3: CASSPTAGGSTEAFF. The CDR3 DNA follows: TGTGCCAGCTCACCTACGGCTGGGGGGAGCACTGAAGCTTTCTTT.

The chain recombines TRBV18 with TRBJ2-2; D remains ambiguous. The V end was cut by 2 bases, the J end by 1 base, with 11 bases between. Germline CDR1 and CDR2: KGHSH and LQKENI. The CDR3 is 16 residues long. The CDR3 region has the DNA TGTGCCAGCTCACCAATCCCCCAGATGAACACCGGGGAGCTGTTTTTT. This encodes CASSPIPQMNTGELFF. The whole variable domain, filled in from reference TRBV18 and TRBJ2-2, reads NAGVMQNPRHLVRRRGQEARLRCSPMKGHSHVYWYRQLPEEGLKFMVYLQKENIIDESGMPKERFSAEFPKEGPSILRIQQVVRGDSAAYFCASSPIPQMNTGELFFGEGSRLTVL.

The CDR3 sequence is CASSIRSQSEAFF. The CDR3 nucleotides read TGTGCCAGCAGTATCAGGTCTCAAAGTGAAGCTTTCTTT. The rearrangement uses TRBV6-5 and TRBJ1-1; D remains ambiguous. V was shortened by 5 bases and J by 7 bases, with 14 bases between the two germline ends. Germline CDR1 reads MNHEY; CDR2 reads SVGAGI. The CDR3 runs 13 residues.